This T cell receptor (beta chain) is from a study of blood T cell repertoires in COVID-19. As handled by the study authors: Using reference gene primer amplification, nucleated cell counts were estimated. Generated by immunoSEQ multiplex PCR, the TCRdb table keeps only in-frame clones and is missing some. From that table come the V and J calls and clone size; the DNA was used to work out D and trimming. The sample yields some 160,000 clones, more than 75% seen once. CDR3 length: 20 amino acids. Germline V gene sequence: CDR1 GTSNPN, CDR2 SVGIG (reference sequence). V lost 0 bases and J lost 4; bases outside the gene matches: 24.

This sequence originates from a man younger than 35 with acute or convalescent COVID-19. The sequencing sample was made of peripheral blood. This chain links TRBV30 with TRBJ2-7; 7 nucleotides line up with TRBD2. The DNA of the CDR3 is TGTGCCTGGAGTGTATGGGTTGGAACAGCGGGGTCAGGGTCCCGGTACGAGCAGTACTTC. It specifies CAWSVWVGTAGSGSRYEQYF.